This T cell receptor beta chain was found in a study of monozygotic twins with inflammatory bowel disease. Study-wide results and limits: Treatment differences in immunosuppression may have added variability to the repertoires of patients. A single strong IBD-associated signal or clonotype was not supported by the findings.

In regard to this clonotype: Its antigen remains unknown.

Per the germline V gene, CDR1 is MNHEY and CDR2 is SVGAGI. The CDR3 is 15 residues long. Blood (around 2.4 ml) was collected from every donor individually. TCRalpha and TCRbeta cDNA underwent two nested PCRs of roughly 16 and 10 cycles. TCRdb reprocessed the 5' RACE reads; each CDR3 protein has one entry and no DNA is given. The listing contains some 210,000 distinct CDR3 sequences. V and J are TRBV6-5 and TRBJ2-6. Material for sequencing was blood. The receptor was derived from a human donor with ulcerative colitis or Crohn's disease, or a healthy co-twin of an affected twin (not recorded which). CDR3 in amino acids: CASSSSESGANVLTF.